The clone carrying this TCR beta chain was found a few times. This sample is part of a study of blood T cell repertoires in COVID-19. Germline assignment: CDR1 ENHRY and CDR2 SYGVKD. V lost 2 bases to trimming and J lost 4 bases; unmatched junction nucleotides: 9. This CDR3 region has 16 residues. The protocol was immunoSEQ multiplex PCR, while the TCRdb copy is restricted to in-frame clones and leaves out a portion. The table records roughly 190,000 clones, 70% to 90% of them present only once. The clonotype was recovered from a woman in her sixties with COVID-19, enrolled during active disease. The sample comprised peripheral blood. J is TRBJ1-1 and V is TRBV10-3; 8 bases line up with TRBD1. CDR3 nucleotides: TGTGCCATCAGTGAGCCCGGACAGGGCCAAGGCACTGAAGCTTTCTTT. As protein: CAISEPGQGQGTEAFF.